Presented here are 29 T cell receptor beta chains from one specimen sequenced in a study of T cells after yellow fever vaccination. Using its own MiXCR run on the 5' RACE reads, TCRdb lists one record per CDR3 protein. The sample lists some 250,000 distinct CDR3 sequences; 6% to 7.5% were seen once. Sequenced material: CD4+ T cells sorted from PBMCs, taken 15 days after the yellow fever booster vaccination. All receptors derive from a man between 25 and 39 years old who received the YFV17D yellow fever vaccine.

This clonotype was detected many times. The chain joins TRBV7-9 to TRBJ2-7; D may match TRBD1 or TRBD2 (6 bases each). Germline loops: CDR1 SEHNR, CDR2 FQNEAQ (reference sequence). The CDR3 totals 15 residues. Trimming cost V 5 bases and J 1 base, with 15 bases left between them. The CDR3 spells CASSPPRGDSYEQYF. The CDR3 DNA reads as TGTGCCAGCAGCCCCCCGAGGGGGGATTCCTACGAGCAGTACTTC.

This clonotype was detected only a few times. This chain uses TRBV5-1 with TRBJ2-5; TRBD1 might be the D (6 bases). Per germline, CDR1 SGHRS and CDR2 YFSETQ. V shed 6 bases and J shed 2 bases, with 17 bases lying between them. CDR3 length: 15 residues. The CDR3 is CASNPGQKIQETQYF. In DNA, the CDR3 is TGCGCCAGCAACCCCGGACAGAAAATTCAAGAGACCCAGTACTTC.

This clonotype was counted many times. V is TRBV20-1 and J is TRBJ1-6; D gene uncertain. The CDR3 loop spans 15 amino acids. V lost 1 base, J lost 0 bases, and 7 bases lay in between. Germline lookup yields CDR1 DFQATT and CDR2 SNEGSKA (reference sequence). The CDR3 DNA is TGCAGTGCTAGAGGGGGAACCTCCTATAATTCACCCCTCCACTTT. It encodes CSARGGTSYNSPLHF.

This clonotype was detected many times. The chain employs TRBV5-5 and TRBJ2-5, with TRBD1 as a possible D gene (5 bases). The germline V gene encodes CDR1 SGHKS and CDR2 YYEKEE (reference sequence). V was pared by 2 bases and J by 5 bases, with 13 bases between. The CDR3 sequence is 14 residues long. Here the CDR3 DNA reads TGTGCCAGCAGCTTAGTAAGGGGAAGGGAGACCCAGTACTTC. Translated: CASSLVRGRETQYF.

This clonotype appeared a few times. V gene TRBV12-3 or TRBV12-4 combines with J gene TRBJ2-5, with 12 bases matching TRBD2. The V segment lost 4 bases and the J segment 2 bases; nucleotides outside the gene matches: 2. The CDR3 has 15 residues. CDR3 region: CASSWTSGVQETQYF. Written as DNA, the CDR3 is TGTGCCAGCAGTTGGACTAGCGGGGTACAAGAGACCCAGTACTTC.

The table lists this clonotype with a few counts. The rearrangement joins TRBV5-1 to TRBJ2-3; 7 nucleotides line up with TRBD2. The CDR3 length is 15 residues. Germline values: CDR1 SGHRS, CDR2 YFSETQ. Unmatched junction bases numbered 9, after V lost 7 bases and J lost 1 base. CDR3 protein: CASLLSGIGTDTQYF. DNA for the CDR3: TGCGCCAGCCTCCTGAGCGGGATTGGCACAGATACGCAGTATTTT.

In its sample, this clonotype was seen a few times. The J gene is TRBJ2-1, the V gene TRBV10-3; 7 positions match TRBD2. There are 16 residues in the CDR3. The J segment lost 0 bases and the V segment lost 9 bases, leaving 11 bases of the junction unmatched. Germline CDR1 ENHRY, CDR2 SYGVKD. CDR3 sequence (DNA): TGTGCCATTGGGGGTTTGCTAGCGGACTCCTACAATGAGCAGTTCTTC. As protein: CAIGGLLADSYNEQFF.

This clonotype occurred many times. Written as DNA, the CDR3 is TGTGCCAGCAGTCCGGAGTCCCGTGGTACTGAAGCTTTCTTT. As protein: CASSPESRGTEAFF. The chain is built from TRBV5-4 and TRBJ1-1; D not resolved. CDR3 length: 14 amino acids. Germline CDR1 is SGHNT and CDR2 is YYREEE (reference sequence). Between the trimmed V and J ends, which lost 5 bases and 5 bases, there was a span of 16 bases.

The V call is TRBV7-6, the J call TRBJ2-1; no clear D. The germline CDR1 and CDR2 sequences are SGHVS and FNYEAQ. V was cut by 1 base and J by 5 bases, with 9 bases left in between. CDR3 size: 14 residues. The CDR3 coding sequence is TGTGCCAGCAGCTTAGGGACGGTTAACAATGAGCAGTTCTTC. It yields the protein CASSLGTVNNEQFF.

The DNA for the CDR3 is TGTGCCAGCAGCGTAGATCCCAAACTCACAGATACGCAGTATTTT. It is translated as CASSVDPKLTDTQYF. The chain has TRBV9 and TRBJ2-3; no reliable D call. V lost 0 bases and J 2 bases, leaving 10 bases between the germline ends. The CDR3 is 15 residues long. Germline V gives CDR1 SGDLS, CDR2 YYNGEE.

This clonotype was found a few times. This chain links TRBV19 with TRBJ1-1, with TRBD1 as a possible D gene (6 bases). CDR3 length: 11 residues. V lost 10 bases and J lost 4, with 10 bases in between. Germline CDR1 is LNHDA and CDR2 is SQIVND (reference sequence). The CDR3: CATTGFTEAFF. The CDR3 DNA reads as TGTGCCACTACAGGGTTCACTGAAGCTTTCTTT.

Many counts were recorded for this clonotype. The J gene is TRBJ2-4, the V gene TRBV7-3; no definite D call. CDR1 and CDR2 from the germline V gene are SGHTA and FQGTGA. The CDR3 covers 13 residues. The germline V and J ends were trimmed by 2 bases and 0 bases, with 2 bases remaining between them. The CDR3, as DNA: TGTGCCAGCAGCTTAGAAGCCAAAAACATTCAGTACTTC. This translates into CASSLEAKNIQYF.

The chain has TRBV4-3 and TRBJ2-6; perhaps TRBD2 as D (6 bases). Trimming took off 0 bases at V and 1 base at J, with 7 bases between the two ends. The CDR3 is 16 amino acids. Germline assignment: CDR1 LGHNA and CDR2 YSLEER. The CDR3 nucleotides are TGCGCCAGCAGCCAAGAAGGAGGGTCTGGGGCCAACGTCCTGACTTTC. Protein product: CASSQEGGSGANVLTF.

This clonotype was seen repeatedly, ten times or more. This rearrangement joins TRBV5-1 to TRBJ2-5; no definite D call. The CDR3 totals 12 residues. The germline CDR1 and CDR2 sequences are SGHRS and YFSETQ. With 4 bases removed from V and 5 bases from J, the gap between germline ends came to 9 bases. The chain's CDR3 is CASSPERETQYF. In nucleotides, the CDR3 is TGCGCCAGCAGCCCGGAAAGGGAGACCCAGTACTTC.

V is TRBV14 and J is TRBJ2-7; the D gene is possibly TRBD1 (5 bases). The germline V and J ends were trimmed by 0 bases and 4 bases, with 13 bases remaining between them. Germline assignment: CDR1 SGHDN and CDR2 FVKESK. The CDR3 totals 15 residues. DNA for the CDR3: TGTGCCAGCAGCCAAGATCCCCCGACAGTATACGAGCAGTACTTC. This encodes CASSQDPPTVYEQYF.

The genes are TRBV3-1 and TRBJ2-7; a possible D gene is TRBD2 (5 bases). The CDR3 runs 15 residues. Trimming took off 1 base at V and 4 bases at J, with 14 bases between the two ends. Germline CDR1 LGHDT, CDR2 YNNKEL (reference sequence). The CDR3 DNA sequence: TGTGCCAGCAGCCAAGGGAGCGGAGAGACTTACGAGCAGTACTTC. Residues: CASSQGSGETYEQYF.

This clonotype occurred a few times. CDR3 nucleotides: TGCAGCGTTGCCGGGGCCTTCTCTGGAAACACCATATATTTT. This codes for CSVAGAFSGNTIYF. This chain connects TRBV29-1 to TRBJ1-3; a weak D match, TRBD1 (5 bases). Trimming pared 4 bases from V and 0 bases from J, leaving 10 bases between. Per the germline V gene, CDR1 is SQVTM and CDR2 is ANQGSEA. The CDR3 loop spans 14 amino acids.

This clonotype has a count of ten or more. Written as DNA, the CDR3 is TGCAGTGCTAGTGGACTAGCTGAAGGAGAGACCCAGTACTTC. This codes for CSASGLAEGETQYF. The rearrangement joins TRBV20-1 to TRBJ2-5, with TRBD2 matching over 8 bases. Germline lookup yields CDR1 DFQATT and CDR2 SNEGSKA (reference sequence). The CDR3 has 14 residues. J lost 4 bases, V lost 3 bases, and 7 bases had no gene match.

Only a few counts were recorded for this clonotype. This sequence joins TRBV7-2 and TRBJ2-1; D is unclear. V shed 5 bases and J shed 6 bases, with 11 bases lying between them. CDR3 length: 13 residues. Per the germline V gene, CDR1 is SGHTA and CDR2 is FQGNSA. CDR3 residues: CASSRGIVNEQFF. CDR3 coding DNA: TGTGCCAGCAGCCGTGGTATTGTCAATGAGCAGTTCTTC.

This clonotype was counted a few times. The V gene is TRBV28, the J gene TRBJ2-5, with 13 positions matching TRBD2. The CDR3 loop spans 15 amino acids. The J segment lost 5 bases and the V segment lost 5 bases, leaving 5 bases of the junction unmatched. The V gene's germline CDR1 is MDHEN and CDR2 SYDVKM. The CDR3 is CASSLLTSGRETQYF. The CDR3, as DNA: TGTGCCAGCAGTCTTCTGACTAGCGGGAGGGAGACCCAGTACTTC.

This clonotype was detected ten times or more. The V call is TRBV29-1, the J call TRBJ2-1; 7 bases match TRBD1. Looked up from germline, CDR1 is SQVTM and CDR2 is ANQGSEA. This CDR3 contains 12 residues. The V gene end was trimmed by 6 bases and the J gene end by 6 bases; junction bases not matched to a gene: 5. The DNA for the CDR3 is TGCAGCGTATCCCGGGACAGCAATGAGCAGTTCTTC. Protein sequence: CSVSRDSNEQFF.

This clonotype has more than one count but fewer than ten. The chain uses TRBV6-5 and TRBJ2-5; no clear D gene. CDR3 length: 14 amino acids. CDR1 is MNHEY and CDR2 is SVGAGI in the germline V gene. The V gene lost 4 bases and the J gene lost 4 bases, with 13 bases spanning the gap. CDR3 amino acids: CASSFGRSGETQYF. The CDR3 nucleotides are TGTGCCAGCAGTTTCGGACGGTCCGGAGAGACCCAGTACTTC.

This clonotype was counted at least ten times. The V and J genes are TRBV28 and TRBJ2-3; the D gene is possibly TRBD2 (7 bases). Trimming shortened V by 8 bases and J by 8 bases, and 23 bases separated the two germline ends. This CDR3 has 15 residues. The V gene's germline CDR1 is MDHEN and CDR2 SYDVKM. CDR3 in DNA: TGTGCCAGCGGAGGCCGTGGAGGGGGGGGAAGTACGCAGTATTTT. It encodes CASGGRGGGGSTQYF.

This chain uses TRBV15 with TRBJ2-3; D perhaps matches TRBD2 (5 bases). Germline CDR1 reads LNHNV; CDR2 reads YYDKDF (reference sequence). The CDR3 contains 15 residues. V dropped 0 bases and J dropped 4 bases, with 11 bases sitting between them. The CDR3 region is CATSRESGRPDTQYF. Written as DNA, the CDR3 is TGTGCCACCAGCAGAGAAAGCGGACGTCCAGATACGCAGTATTTT.

This clonotype was observed at least ten times. This chain links TRBV5-5 with TRBJ2-6; D is undetermined. Germline V CDR1 and CDR2: SGHKS, YYEKEE (reference sequence). The V end lost 2 bases, the J end lost 0 bases, and 15 bases lay between the germline ends. The CDR3 runs to 18 residues. The CDR3 DNA reads as TGTGCCAGCAGCTTCTTCCCAGACCAAATCTCTGGGGCCAACGTCCTGACTTTC. Protein product: CASSFFPDQISGANVLTF.

This clonotype was observed many times. V and J are TRBV4-3 and TRBJ2-7, with 7 bases that match TRBD2. Germline lookup yields CDR1 LGHNA and CDR2 YSLEER. CDR3 size: 15 residues. The ends lost 8 bases at V and 7 bases at J; junction bases unmatched: 17. CDR3 DNA sequence: TGCGCCAGCCGAAAAAGGGGACTACGAGCAAGAGAGCAGTACTTC. This sequence encodes CASRKRGLRAREQYF.

The V and J genes are TRBV20-1 and TRBJ1-1; D is ambiguous. Germline-derived CDR1 and CDR2 are DFQATT and SNEGSKA (reference sequence). This CDR3 has 13 amino acids. V dropped 3 bases and J dropped 1 base, with 9 bases sitting between them. The CDR3: CSARDGENTEAFF. CDR3 bases: TGCAGTGCTAGGGACGGGGAGAACACTGAAGCTTTCTTT.

This clonotype was found a few times. CDR3 in amino acids: CSARARLNEQFF. The CDR3 region has the DNA TGCAGTGCCAGGGCAAGGCTCAATGAGCAGTTCTTC. This sequence joins TRBV20-1 and TRBJ2-1, with a possible D match to TRBD1 (5 bases). The germline V gene encodes CDR1 DFQATT and CDR2 SNEGSKA (reference sequence). With 6 bases removed from V and 6 bases from J, the gap between germline ends came to 12 bases. The CDR3 consists of 12 residues.

This chain connects TRBV5-6 to TRBJ2-2; no clear D gene. This CDR3 spans 14 amino acids. The V gene lost 5 bases and the J gene lost 4 bases, with 12 bases spanning the gap. Looked up from germline, CDR1 is SGHDT and CDR2 is YYEEEE. The CDR3 protein is CASSARISTGELFF. CDR3 coding DNA: TGTGCCAGCAGTGCTAGGATATCCACCGGGGAGCTGTTTTTT.